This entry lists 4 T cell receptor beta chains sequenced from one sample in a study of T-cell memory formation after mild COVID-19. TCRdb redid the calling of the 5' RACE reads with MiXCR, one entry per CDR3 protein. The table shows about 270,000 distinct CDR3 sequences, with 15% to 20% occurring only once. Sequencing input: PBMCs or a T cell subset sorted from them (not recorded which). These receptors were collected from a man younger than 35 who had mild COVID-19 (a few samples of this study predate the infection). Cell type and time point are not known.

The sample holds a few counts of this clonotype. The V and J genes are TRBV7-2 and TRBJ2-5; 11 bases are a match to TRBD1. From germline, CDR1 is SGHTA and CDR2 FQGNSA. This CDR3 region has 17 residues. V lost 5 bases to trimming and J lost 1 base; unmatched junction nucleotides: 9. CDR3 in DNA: TGTGCCAGCAGCCTTAGTGGGGGACAGGGGGTCCAAGAGACCCAGTACTTC. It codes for CASSLSGGQGVQETQYF.

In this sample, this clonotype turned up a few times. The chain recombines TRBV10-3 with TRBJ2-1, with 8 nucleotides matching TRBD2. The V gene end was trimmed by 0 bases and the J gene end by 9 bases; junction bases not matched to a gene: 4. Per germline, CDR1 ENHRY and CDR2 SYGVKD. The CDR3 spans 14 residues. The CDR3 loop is CAISESRGAGEQFF. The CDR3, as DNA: TGTGCCATCAGTGAGTCGCGGGGGGCGGGTGAGCAGTTCTTC.

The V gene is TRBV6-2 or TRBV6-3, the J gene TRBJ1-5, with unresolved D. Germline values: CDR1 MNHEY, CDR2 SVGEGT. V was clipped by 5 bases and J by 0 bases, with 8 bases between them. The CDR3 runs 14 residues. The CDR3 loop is CASSTKNSNQPQHF. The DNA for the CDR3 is TGTGCCAGCAGTACCAAGAATAGCAATCAGCCCCAGCATTTT.

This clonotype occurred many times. For the CDR3, the DNA is TGTGCCAGCAGCTTAGGGAGTGGCACAGATACGCAGTATTTT. It is translated as CASSLGSGTDTQYF. V and J are TRBV7-2 and TRBJ2-3, with D unresolved. Germline CDR1 is SGHTA and CDR2 is FQGNSA. V was pared by 1 base and J by 1 base, with 6 bases between. The CDR3 consists of 14 residues.